These T cell receptor beta chains were read from a single sample in a study of OX40 agonist ivuxolimab in advanced cancers. Measured with immunoSEQ multiplex PCR; TCRdb has only the in-frame clones, and not every one. The sample includes fewer than 100,000 clones, 80% to 90% seen only once; the top ten take roughly 2%. Sequencing was performed on CD4+ or CD8+ T cells sorted from blood, taken in a trial of the OX40 agonist ivuxolimab. These receptors were collected from an adult with an advanced solid tumor such as melanoma, head and neck, liver or kidney cancer. Both conserved end residues are part of each CDR3. D genes are given only for firm matches. Size tells how often a clone was seen (once, few, many) or the class of an expanded clone, and some rows leave it out.

v_gene	j_gene	d_gene	abundance	CDR3aa	CDR3nt
TRBV14	TRBJ1-2	.	.	CASSQNREYYGYTF	TGTGCCAGCAGCCAAAACAGAGAGTACTATGGCTACACCTTC
TRBV2	TRBJ2-6	.	.	CAGEQDGAGANVLTF	TGTGCCGGGGAGCAGGACGGGGCTGGGGCCAACGTCCTGACTTTC
TRBV6-5	TRBJ2-6	.	.	CASSYRSDSGANVLTF	TGTGCCAGCAGTTACCGTTCCGACTCTGGGGCCAACGTCCTGACTTTC
TRBV27	TRBJ2-6	.	.	CASSLSDTGANVLTF	TGTGCCAGCAGTTTATCCGACACTGGGGCCAACGTCCTGACTTTC
TRBV6-5	TRBJ2-1	TRBD2	.	CVVAGLYNEQFF	TGTGTCGTAGCGGGGCTTTACAATGAGCAGTTCTTC
TRBV4-1	TRBJ2-3	.	once	CASSQDLREQYF	TGCGCCAGCAGCCAAGATTTGAGGGAGCAGTATTTT
TRBV12-5	TRBJ2-1	.	.	CASGLGGRPTNEQFF	TGTGCTAGTGGTTTGGGGGGGCGGCCGACCAATGAGCAGTTCTTC
TRBV30	TRBJ1-1	.	.	CAWSAPNTEAFF	TGTGCCTGGAGTGCCCCGAACACTGAAGCTTTCTTT
TRBV6-1	TRBJ1-5	.	.	CASSGGGNNNQPQHF	TGTGCCAGCTCCGGCGGGGGAAATAACAATCAGCCCCAGCATTTT
TRBV30	TRBJ1-1	.	.	CAWNRGGTMNTEAFF	TGTGCCTGGAATCGGGGCGGGACGATGAACACTGAAGCTTTCTTT
TRBV19	TRBJ2-7	.	.	CASSRMAGPYEQYF	TGTGCCAGTAGTAGGATGGCAGGGCCCTACGAGCAGTACTTC
TRBV7-2	TRBJ2-5	TRBD1	.	CASSNLGQGARETQYF	TGTGCCAGCAGCAACCTCGGCCAGGGGGCGCGGGAGACCCAGTACTTC
TRBV7-2	TRBJ1-3	.	.	CASSLAGPSGNTIYF	TGTGCCAGCAGCTTAGCGGGTCCCTCTGGAAACACCATATATTTT
TRBV6-4	TRBJ1-2	TRBD1	.	CASSDSNRGLGYTF	TGTGCCAGCAGTGACTCTAACAGGGGGCTTGGCTACACCTTC
TRBV5-1	TRBJ1-3	TRBD1	.	CASSSYRGSDGNTIYF	TGCGCCAGCAGCTCATACAGGGGGAGCGATGGAAACACCATATATTTT
TRBV9	TRBJ2-2	.	.	CASSVNLHSGELFF	TGTGCCAGCAGCGTAAACCTCCACTCCGGGGAGCTGTTTTTT
TRBV4-2	TRBJ2-7	.	.	CASSQIGLQGRLYEQYF	TGTGCCAGCAGCCAAATAGGACTACAGGGCCGCCTCTACGAGCAGTACTTC
TRBV7-8	TRBJ1-3	.	.	CASSWEWDTGNTIYF	TGTGCCAGCAGCTGGGAATGGGACACTGGAAACACCATATATTTT
TRBV7-2	TRBJ2-4	.	.	CASSPRRLGQGKNIQYF	TGTGCCAGCAGCCCACGACGGTTGGGGCAGGGAAAAAACATTCAGTACTTC
TRBV19	TRBJ2-1	TRBD2	.	CASSIVLAGGPNEQFF	TGTGCCAGTAGTATAGTGCTAGCGGGGGGGCCGAATGAGCAGTTCTTC
TRBV30	TRBJ2-1	.	.	CAWKPGVPYNEQFF	TGTGCCTGGAAGCCAGGGGTCCCCTACAATGAGCAGTTCTTC
TRBV9	TRBJ2-7	TRBD1	.	CASSSQDRWGEQYF	TGTGCCAGCAGCTCGCAGGACAGGTGGGGCGAGCAGTACTTC
TRBV27	TRBJ1-2	.	once	CASSLSGTGGSYTF	TGTGCCAGCAGTTTATCGGGGACCGGCGGAAGCTACACCTTC
TRBV2	TRBJ2-7	.	.	CASTAETDYEQYF	TGTGCCAGCACCGCAGAGACCGACTACGAGCAGTACTTC